The present T cell receptor beta chain was sequenced within a study of T-cell memory formation after mild COVID-19 (dated by TCRdb to the early 2020s). Broadly, across the study: Most TCR sequence clusters were specific to one of the two donors. Two young, previously healthy adult volunteers made up the cohort, one male and one female. Longitudinal TCRalpha and TCRbeta repertoire sequencing tracked T-cell clones expanding and contracting after mild COVID-19 in a couple of donors. Overall study results and their limits: The study covered only a couple of mild cases, and larger cohorts including severe cases with pre-infection samples were considered necessary. Some responding clones were found in pre-infection memory, which suggests that pre-existing cross-reactive memory T cells took part in the SARS-CoV-2 response. The second-wave clones that peaked on day 37 were not confirmed to be SARS-CoV-2 specific. Contracting CD4+ clones turned up mainly in the CM and EM memory subsets, whereas EMRA was where CD8+ clones were enriched. Balanced CD4/CD8 phenotypes were observed for clones contracting from day 15 to 85, whereas a bias towards CD4+ was observed for a second wave of clones expanding from day 15 to 37.

PBMCs were isolated by Ficoll-Paque density gradient centrifugation. V is reduced by 2 bases and J by 4 bases, leaving a spacing of 12 bases between them. CDR3 length: 15 amino acids, cysteine to phenylalanine. Only the CDR3 part of the read is kept: 45 bases, read in frame from the first base. About this clonotype: What this receptor recognizes is not known. It has no much larger one-base neighbor in the sample; base qualities were not kept.

Sequenced on an Illumina NovaSeq 6000. Using 5'RACE with constant-segment primers, TCRalpha and TCRbeta cDNA libraries were constructed, with sample barcodes and unique molecular identifiers added in the process. RNA was extracted from every sample with Trizol reagent. Library amplification was performed in two PCR steps, and a second sample barcode and Illumina TruSeq adapters were introduced in the second step. Sequencing of the libraries was done on an Illumina NovaSeq, producing 2 x 150 bp paired-end reads. Regarding the original processing steps: The reads were demultiplexed and collapsed into UMI-guided consensus sequences using migec v1.2.7. Using mixcr v2.1.11, UMI consensuses were aligned to TRA and TRB V and J templates and then assembled into clonotypes. Clonotypes were classified as expanded or contracted when called significant by both edgeR and NoisET, with noise models trained on biological replicates. edgeR calls used a false discovery rate-adjusted p below 0.01 and a log2 fold-change threshold of 1. PCA with hierarchical clustering of max-normalized trajectories of the 1000 most abundant clonotypes was used as exploratory dynamics analysis. Separately sequenced CD4+ and CD8+ repertoires were used to assign a CD4 or CD8 phenotype to each responding clone. The public reads were run again by TCRdb, first through fastp at Q25 and then through MiXCR, and only productive beta chains were kept. Rows matching on CDR3 protein sequence are summarized as one entry with the most common DNA and genes. The V and J calls here are based on TCRdb, not the publication. For this sample the table gives about 450,000 distinct CDR3 sequences, of which 20% to 25% were detected only once. Around 12% of the sample is in the top ten clones.

Specimen: PBMCs or a T cell subset sorted from them (not recorded which). The V and J genes are TRBV12-3 or TRBV12-4 and TRBJ2-1; TRBD1 might be the D gene, on 5 matching bases. The receptor comes from an adult woman who had mild COVID-19 (a few samples of this study predate the infection). The sample titles of this study are shuffled in the database, so cell type and time point are left out; the donor was told from shared clones. Here the CDR3 is given as CASSLLQGRYNEQFF. The base sequence is TGTGCCAGCAGTTTACTGCAGGGAAGGTACAATGAGCAGTTCTTC.